These 8 T cell receptor beta chains were sequenced from one sample in a study of blood T cell repertoires in COVID-19. Sequencing was performed with immunoSEQ multiplex PCR; in TCRdb, only in-frame clones are kept and a portion is missing. The table includes approximately 68,000 clones, around 90% detected once. Sample: peripheral blood. These receptors all come from a man aged 45 to 65 with active COVID-19.

The chain joins TRBV4-3 to TRBJ2-6; a weak D match, TRBD2 (5 bases). Germline V gene lookup returns CDR1 LGHNA and CDR2 YSLEER. V shed 0 bases and J shed 1 base, with 10 bases lying between them. The CDR3 is made up of 17 amino acids. The CDR3 sequence: CASSQDLRGSGANVLTF. The CDR3 nucleotides are TGCGCCAGCAGCCAAGATCTGCGAGGGTCTGGGGCCAACGTCCTGACTTTC.

This chain connects TRBV20-1 to TRBJ1-1; possible D gene TRBD1, 6 bases. Germline-derived CDR1 and CDR2 are DFQATT and SNEGSKA (reference sequence). CDR3 length: 11 amino acids. The CDR3 reads CRGGGVTEAFF. In DNA form, the CDR3 reads TGCAGAGGGGGGGGAGTCACTGAAGCTTTCTTT.

This rearrangement joins TRBV7-9 to TRBJ1-2; maybe TRBD1 (5 bases). Germline-derived CDR1 and CDR2 are SEHNR and FQNEAQ (reference sequence). CDR3 length: 12 residues. Trimming took off 5 bases at V and 7 bases at J, with 11 bases between the two ends. This CDR3 reads CASSGGLPGYTF. DNA of the CDR3: TGTGCCAGCAGCGGGGGGTTACCTGGCTACACCTTC.

V gene TRBV27 combines with J gene TRBJ2-5, with 14 bases aligning to TRBD2. The V segment lost 5 bases and the J segment 5 bases; nucleotides outside the gene matches: 4. The germline gives CDR1 MNHEY, CDR2 SMNVEV (reference sequence). This CDR3 spans 15 amino acids. CDR3 in DNA: TGTGCCAGCAGTCCAGGGACTAGCGGGAGTGAGACCCAGTACTTC. This encodes CASSPGTSGSETQYF.

The rearrangement joins TRBV5-1 to TRBJ2-3, with 10 bases identical to TRBD2. CDR1 and CDR2 from the germline V gene are SGHRS and YFSETQ. V shed 0 bases, J shed 4 bases, and the junction held 8 bases outside the gene matches. This CDR3 is built from 17 residues. The CDR3 DNA follows: TGCGCCAGCAGCTTGGACCCCCCAGCGGGGGGGGCAGATACGCAGTATTTT. Its translation: CASSLDPPAGGADTQYF. Combining the CDR3 with reference TRBV5-1 and TRBJ2-3 gives the whole variable domain KAGVTQTPRYLIKTRGQQVTLSCSPISGHRSVSWYQQTPGQGLQFLFEYFSETQRNKGNFPGRFSGRQFSNSRSEMNVSTLELGDSALYLCASSLDPPAGGADTQYFGPGTRLTVL.

This rearrangement joins TRBV19 to TRBJ2-1; 9 bases map to TRBD2. This CDR3 region has 16 residues. The V segment lost 4 bases and the J segment 4 bases; nucleotides outside the gene matches: 8. Germline lookup yields CDR1 LNHDA and CDR2 SQIVND (reference sequence). CDR3 protein: CASSTDSGSPYNEQFF. For the CDR3, the DNA is TGTGCCAGTAGTACGGATAGCGGGAGCCCTTACAATGAGCAGTTCTTC.

The chain joins TRBV29-1 to TRBJ1-2; D call uncertain. Trimming removed 5 bases from V and 4 bases from J, with 8 bases in between. Germline V gene data show CDR1 as SQVTM and CDR2 as ANQGSEA. CDR3 size: 11 residues. The CDR3 spells CSVRRGYGYTF. The CDR3 region has the DNA TGCAGCGTTCGCAGAGGCTATGGCTACACCTTC. Supplemented by reference TRBV29-1 and TRBJ1-2, the full variable domain reads SAVISQKPSRDICQRGTSLTIQCQVDSQVTMMFWYRQQPGQSLTLIATANQGSEATYESGFVIDKFPISRPNLTFSTLTVSNMSPEDSSIYLCSVRRGYGYTFGSGTRLTVV.

This chain uses TRBV9 with TRBJ2-7; D may be TRBD1 (5 bases). This CDR3 spans 15 amino acids. The V gene lost 4 bases and the J gene lost 2 bases, with 16 bases spanning the gap. CDR1 and CDR2 from the germline V gene are SGDLS and YYNGEE. The CDR3: CASSPVSGFPYEQYF. CDR3 DNA: TGTGCCAGCAGCCCGGTGTCAGGGTTTCCCTACGAGCAGTACTTC. Looking up the rest from reference TRBV9 and TRBJ2-7 gives the full variable domain: DSGVTQTPKHLITATGQRVTLRCSPRSGDLSVYWYQQSLDQGLQFLIQYYNGEERAKGNILERFSAQQFPDLHSELNLSSLELGDSALYFCASSPVSGFPYEQYFGPGTRLTVT.